Listed below are T cell receptor beta chains from one sample, sequenced in a study of read filtering for tumor transcriptome and immune sequencing. One entry per CDR3 protein, called by TCRdb with MiXCR from the reads. The sample has 35,000 to 50,000 distinct CDR3 sequences, 20% seen once. Material for sequencing was a population of CD138-negative cells sorted from bone marrow. The receptors were sampled from a donor at least 40 years old with multiple myeloma. Both conserved end residues are part of each CDR3. D genes are given only for firm matches. Clone size is stated in some rows and not others, as once, few, many or a class when expanded.

D: .
V: TRBV14
size: .
J: TRBJ2-5
CDR3: CASSHSGRHETQYF
DNA: TGTGCCAGCAGCCATAGCGGCAGGCATGAGACCCAGTACTTC

D: .
V: TRBV4-2
size: many
J: TRBJ2-1
CDR3: CASSQEPGLTLNNEQFF
DNA: TGTGCCAGCAGCCAAGAACCCGGATTGACACTTAACAATGAGCAGTTCTTC

D: .
V: TRBV5-1
size: many
J: TRBJ2-2
CDR3: CASSLQGGDTGELFF
DNA: TGCGCCAGCAGCTTACAGGGAGGGGACACCGGGGAGCTGTTTTTT

D: .
V: TRBV6-6
size: many
J: TRBJ1-1
CDR3: CASSAGWMNTEAFF
DNA: TGTGCCAGCAGCGCTGGATGGATGAACACTGAAGCTTTCTTT

D: .
V: TRBV6-2/TRBV6-3
size: many
J: TRBJ2-7
CDR3: CASSGAGAPLSYEQYF
DNA: TGTGCCAGCAGTGGCGCCGGGGCACCGCTTTCCTACGAGCAGTACTTC

D: .
V: TRBV5-4
size: many
J: TRBJ2-1
CDR3: CASSKQSYNEQFF
DNA: TGTGCCAGCAGCAAGCAATCCTACAATGAGCAGTTCTTC

D: TRBD1
V: TRBV29-1
size: few
J: TRBJ2-5
CDR3: CSTSQGTYQETQYF
DNA: TGCAGCACCTCACAGGGGACGTACCAAGAGACCCAGTACTTC

D: TRBD2
V: TRBV28
size: .
J: TRBJ2-5
CDR3: CASGRERGPETQYF
DNA: TGTGCCAGCGGGCGGGAGCGGGGCCCAGAGACCCAGTACTTC

D: .
V: TRBV7-2
size: few
J: TRBJ2-5
CDR3: CASSPPRGGGETQYF
DNA: TGTGCCAGCAGCCCACCAAGGGGGGGTGGGGAGACCCAGTACTTC

D: .
V: TRBV25-1
size: many
J: TRBJ1-4
CDR3: CASSDPRGLGEKLFF
DNA: TGTGCCAGCAGTGACCCTCGGGGGTTAGGAGAAAAACTGTTTTTT

D: .
V: TRBV5-6
size: .
J: TRBJ1-1
CDR3: CSSSLGSDTEAFF
DNA: TGTTCCAGCAGCTTGGGGTCGGACACTGAAGCTTTCTTT

D: TRBD1
V: TRBV19
size: .
J: TRBJ1-1
CDR3: CASSQDRDTEAFF
DNA: TGTGCCAGTAGCCAGGACAGGGATACTGAAGCTTTCTTT

D: TRBD1
V: TRBV7-8
size: many
J: TRBJ2-5
CDR3: CASSPDRVWGETQYF
DNA: TGTGCCAGCAGCCCCGACAGGGTCTGGGGAGAGACCCAGTACTTC

D: .
V: TRBV5-1
size: many
J: TRBJ2-1
CDR3: CASSLDVEQFF
DNA: TGCGCCAGCAGCTTGGATGTAGAGCAGTTCTTC

D: .
V: TRBV28
size: many
J: TRBJ1-1
CDR3: CASSLGGSGDTEAFF
DNA: TGTGCCAGCAGTCTAGGGGGAAGCGGCGACACTGAAGCTTTCTTT

D: .
V: TRBV7-2
size: many
J: TRBJ1-1
CDR3: CASSGRQSSTEAFF
DNA: TGTGCCAGCAGCGGCAGACAGAGCTCCACTGAAGCTTTCTTT

D: .
V: TRBV12-3/TRBV12-4
size: many
J: TRBJ1-6
CDR3: CASSPTLGANSPLHF
DNA: TGTGCCAGCAGTCCCACTTTAGGGGCTAATTCACCCCTCCACTTT

D: .
V: TRBV30
size: .
J: TRBJ2-1
CDR3: CARSFPGPSAHEQFF
DNA: TGTGCCCGGAGTTTTCCCGGGCCCTCCGCCCATGAGCAGTTCTTC

D: .
V: TRBV7-2
size: few
J: TRBJ1-1
CDR3: CASSYGGNTEAFF
DNA: TGTGCCAGCAGCTACGGGGGGAACACTGAAGCTTTCTTT

D: .
V: TRBV29-1
size: many
J: TRBJ2-3
CDR3: CSVVDSRGIDTQYF
DNA: TGCAGCGTTGTGGACTCCCGGGGGATAGATACGCAGTATTTT

D: TRBD2
V: TRBV6-2/TRBV6-3
size: many
J: TRBJ2-1
CDR3: CASRGVGTSAVYEQFF
DNA: TGTGCCAGCAGGGGTGTCGGGACTAGCGCGGTCTATGAGCAGTTCTTC

D: .
V: TRBV7-6
size: many
J: TRBJ2-1
CDR3: CASSISSSEGNEQFF
DNA: TGTGCCAGCAGCATAAGCTCTTCCGAAGGGAATGAGCAGTTCTTC

D: .
V: TRBV28
size: many
J: TRBJ2-1
CDR3: CASYDRFYNEQFF
DNA: TGTGCCAGCTATGACAGGTTCTACAATGAGCAGTTCTTC

D: .
V: TRBV29-1
size: few
J: TRBJ2-4
CDR3: CSVELSVLAKNIQYF
DNA: TGCAGCGTTGAACTCAGCGTCTTAGCCAAAAACATTCAGTACTTC

D: TRBD2
V: TRBV4-1
size: many
J: TRBJ2-5
CDR3: CASSQDYRREGVETQYF
DNA: TGCGCCAGCAGCCAAGATTATCGACGGGAGGGGGTTGAGACCCAGTACTTC

D: .
V: TRBV7-9
size: .
J: TRBJ1-3
CDR3: CASSADGNTIYF
DNA: TGTGCCAGCAGCGCCGATGGGAACACCATATATTTT